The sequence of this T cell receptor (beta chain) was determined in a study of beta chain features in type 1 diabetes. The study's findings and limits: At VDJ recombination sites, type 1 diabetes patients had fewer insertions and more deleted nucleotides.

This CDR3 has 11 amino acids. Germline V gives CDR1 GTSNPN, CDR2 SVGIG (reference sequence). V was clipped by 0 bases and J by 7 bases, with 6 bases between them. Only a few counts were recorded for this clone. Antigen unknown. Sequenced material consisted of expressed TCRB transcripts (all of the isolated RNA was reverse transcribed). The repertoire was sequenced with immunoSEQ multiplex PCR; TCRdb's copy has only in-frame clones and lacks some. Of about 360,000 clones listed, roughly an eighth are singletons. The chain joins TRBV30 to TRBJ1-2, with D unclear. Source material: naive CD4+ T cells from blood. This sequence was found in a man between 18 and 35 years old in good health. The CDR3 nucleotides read TGTGCCTGGAGTGTACTTGGTGGCTACACCTTC. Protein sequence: CAWSVLGGYTF.